Below, 21 T cell receptor beta chains from the same sample are listed, as sequenced in a study of technical replicates of blood from several donors (TCRdb year 2017). Library preparation employed the immunoSEQ multiplex PCR assay. This is the immuneACCESS table as TCRdb keeps it, with only in-frame sequences that have V and J called. A part of the clones is gone; compared with another copy, unresolved V genes explain less than half, and the rest is unexplained. The sample table holds some 68,000 clones, of which around 95% were seen once. About 0.22% of the sample is in the top ten clones. What was sequenced was T cells isolated from PBMCs. These receptors were taken from a human donor in good health.

The rearrangement links TRBV7-9 to TRBJ1-4; the D is unclear. V lost 6 bases and J 4 bases, leaving 18 bases between the germline ends. Germline V gives CDR1 SEHNR, CDR2 FQNEAQ (reference sequence). The CDR3 has 16 amino acids. CDR3 sequence reads: CASSISLGGRNEKLFF. CDR3 coding DNA: TGTGCCAGCAGTATATCACTCGGTGGGCGTAATGAAAAACTGTTTTTT.

The CDR3: CASSVSGTSYEQYF. The CDR3 DNA is TGTGCCAGTAGTGTCTCCGGGACTAGCTACGAGCAGTACTTC. V is TRBV19 and J is TRBJ2-7, with 8 bases fitting TRBD2. The V and J ends lost 5 bases and 3 bases, in that order; junction bases with no gene match: 6. Germline CDR1 reads LNHDA; CDR2 reads SQIVND (reference sequence). The CDR3 runs 14 residues.

The rearrangement joins TRBV27 to TRBJ2-6, with D possibly being TRBD1 (5 bases). V lost 1 base, J lost 2 bases, and 6 bases lay in between. Germline values: CDR1 MNHEY, CDR2 SMNVEV (reference sequence). The CDR3 sequence is 15 residues long. CDR3 loop: CASSLYRTGANVLTF. The CDR3 DNA is TGTGCCAGCAGTTTATACAGGACTGGGGCCAACGTCCTGACTTTC.

The chain uses TRBV10-2 and TRBJ2-7, with a weak D call TRBD1 (5 bases). The germline V gene has CDR1 WSHSY and CDR2 SAAADI. The length of the CDR3 is 14 residues. Trimming cost V 0 bases and J 3 bases, with 9 bases left between them. The CDR3 loop is CASSESSGNYEQYF. The CDR3 DNA sequence: TGCGCCAGCAGTGAGTCATCAGGGAACTACGAGCAGTACTTC.

The chain employs TRBV6-5 and TRBJ1-2; 7 bases line up with TRBD1. V gave up 7 bases and J gave up 9 bases; unmatched junction bases: 14. The CDR3 covers 14 residues. Germline loops: CDR1 MNHEY, CDR2 SVGAGI. The CDR3 DNA reads TGTGCCAGCACTCCCATAGTAGGGGGCTCCAGCTACACCTTC. Its translation: CASTPIVGGSSYTF.

The genes are TRBV25-1 and TRBJ2-3; the D gene is possibly TRBD2 (5 bases). Per the germline V gene, CDR1 is MGHDK and CDR2 is SYGVNS. The CDR3 totals 11 residues. V was pared by 6 bases and J by 13 bases, with 14 bases between. CDR3 region: CASRAELRKYF. In DNA form, the CDR3 reads TGTGCCAGCAGAGCGGAGCTACGAAAGTATTTT.

The genes are TRBV5-1 and TRBJ1-4; 7 bases match TRBD1. Trimming at V came to 4 bases and at J to 8 bases, leaving 8 bases not matched to a gene. Germline V gene data show CDR1 as SGHRS and CDR2 as YFSETQ. CDR3 size: 14 residues. The CDR3 region is CASSQTGRGEKLFF. The CDR3 DNA reads as TGCGCCAGCAGCCAGACAGGGCGAGGGGAAAAACTGTTTTTT.

The J gene is TRBJ2-3, the V gene TRBV5-4; tentatively, D is TRBD2 (5 bases). The ends were cut back, 5 bases at V and 5 bases at J, with 18 bases in the middle. There are 15 residues in the CDR3. Looked up from germline, CDR1 is SGHNT and CDR2 is YYREEE (reference sequence). CDR3 in DNA: TGTGCCAGCAGTTACCGAGGGCCCGTGGGAGATACGCAGTATTTT. Its translation: CASSYRGPVGDTQYF.

The CDR3 region is CASSLRQGVRTQYF. The CDR3 DNA follows: TGTGCCAGCAGTCTGCGACAGGGGGTAAGGACCCAGTACTTC. The chain employs TRBV28 and TRBJ2-5; 9 bases are shared with TRBD1. The CDR3 loop spans 14 amino acids. From germline, CDR1 is MDHEN and CDR2 SYDVKM. The trim removed 5 bases at V and 7 bases at J, leaving 8 bases unmatched.

This clone was picked up a small number of times. The rearrangement links TRBV9 to TRBJ1-6; a weak D match, TRBD1 (6 bases). Trimming pared 0 bases from V and 4 bases from J, leaving 8 bases between. CDR1 and CDR2 from the germline V gene are SGDLS and YYNGEE. The length of the CDR3 is 15 residues. CDR3 region: CASSVETGYNSPLHF. In DNA, the CDR3 is TGTGCCAGCAGCGTAGAAACAGGGTATAATTCACCCCTCCACTTT.

This clone was recorded once. The chain couples TRBV5-4 to TRBJ2-2; TRBD2 agrees at 8 bases. CDR1 and CDR2 (germline): SGHNT, YYREEE (reference sequence). This CDR3 is built from 16 residues. Germline trimming cut 0 bases from V and 5 bases from J; bases unmatched to any gene: 6. The CDR3, as DNA: TGTGCCAGCAGCTTGGTCCTAGCGGGCGGGACCGGGGAGCTGTTTTTT. Amino acid sequence: CASSLVLAGGTGELFF.

The chain uses TRBV19 and TRBJ1-4; tentative D call: TRBD1 (5 bases). CDR1 and CDR2 from the germline V gene are LNHDA and SQIVND (reference sequence). The CDR3 has 16 amino acids. V lost 3 bases to trimming and J lost 3 bases, with 14 bases between them. As DNA, the CDR3 is TGTGCCAGTAGTATTATTCGAGGGACTTCTAATGAAAAACTGTTTTTT. Residues: CASSIIRGTSNEKLFF.

For the CDR3, the DNA is TGTGCCAGCAGCCCACGACAGGGACAAGAGACCCAGTACTTC. It specifies CASSPRQGQETQYF. The gene calls are TRBV7-8 and TRBJ2-5; 7 bases map to TRBD1. This CDR3 comprises 14 residues. V gave up 5 bases and J gave up 2 bases; unmatched junction bases: 5. Per germline, CDR1 SGHVS and CDR2 FQNEAQ.

The CDR3 coding sequence is TGTGCCAGCAGTTACGACAGGGGGTATGGCTACACCTTC. It yields the protein CASSYDRGYGYTF. The V gene is TRBV6-5, the J gene TRBJ1-2; 9 bases are shared with TRBD1. The germline V gene has CDR1 MNHEY and CDR2 SVGAGI. V lost 2 bases, J lost 5 bases, and 0 bases stayed unmatched. The CDR3 contains 13 residues.

For the CDR3, the DNA is TGTGCCATCAGAGGGACTAGCGTGGGGACTGGGGCCAACGTCCTGACTTTC. It codes for CAIRGTSVGTGANVLTF. This sequence joins TRBV10-3 and TRBJ2-6, with 10 bases lining up with TRBD2. The CDR3 extends over 17 amino acids. The junction had 7 bases not matched to a gene; V was cut back by 6 bases and J by 2 bases. The germline CDR1 and CDR2 sequences are ENHRY and SYGVKD.

The table lists this clone with a count of one. The V call is TRBV10-3, the J call TRBJ1-1; 8 nucleotides line up with TRBD1. V lost 3 bases and J lost 1; bases outside the gene matches: 4. Per germline, CDR1 ENHRY and CDR2 SYGVKD. The CDR3 is made up of 15 amino acids. The CDR3 coding sequence is TGTGCCATCAGTGACAGGGGGCCGGGGAACACTGAAGCTTTCTTT. It translates to CAISDRGPGNTEAFF.

The V gene is TRBV19, the J gene TRBJ2-3; 7 nucleotides match TRBD1. The V segment lost 7 bases and the J segment 3 bases; nucleotides outside the gene matches: 7. The germline V gene has CDR1 LNHDA and CDR2 SQIVND (reference sequence). The CDR3 totals 14 residues. CDR3 DNA sequence: TGTGCCAGTAAGCGACAGGGTATGACAGATACGCAGTATTTT. This sequence encodes CASKRQGMTDTQYF.

CDR3 DNA sequence: TGCGCCAGCAGCTCTACGTTTAGCGGGGGTAAAGTAGAGCAGTTCTTC. Amino acid sequence: CASSSTFSGGKVEQFF. The chain employs TRBV5-1 and TRBJ2-1; TRBD2 aligns across 9 bases. V shed 3 bases, J shed 10 bases, and the junction held 14 bases outside the gene matches. The CDR3 has 16 residues. Germline CDR1 and CDR2: SGHRS and YFSETQ.

The V and J genes are TRBV25-1 and TRBJ1-1, with 9 bases that match TRBD1. V was pared by 6 bases and J by 11 bases, with 4 bases of the junction left unmatched. Germline V gene data show CDR1 as MGHDK and CDR2 as SYGVNS. This CDR3 is 11 amino acids long. CDR3 bases: TGTGCCAGCAGGAGAGGGACAGGGGCTTTCTTT. This translates into CASRRGTGAFF.

The V gene is TRBV28, the J gene TRBJ2-6; 10 bases are a match to TRBD1. V was pared by 9 bases and J by 2 bases, with 10 bases of the junction left unmatched. The CDR3 spans 17 residues. Germline V gives CDR1 MDHEN, CDR2 SYDVKM. CDR3 amino acids: CASSYGQGVPGANVLTF. As DNA, the CDR3 is TGTGCCAGTTCGTATGGACAGGGGGTCCCTGGGGCCAACGTCCTGACTTTC.

The chain joins TRBV19 to TRBJ2-7; a weak D match, TRBD2 (6 bases). Germline lookup yields CDR1 LNHDA and CDR2 SQIVND (reference sequence). The length of the CDR3 is 13 residues. The V gene lost 5 bases and the J gene lost 1 base, with 9 bases spanning the gap. CDR3 residues: CASSPGLSYEQYF. In nucleotides, the CDR3 is TGTGCCAGTAGTCCGGGACTTTCCTACGAGCAGTACTTC.